The 15 T cell receptor beta chains in this list originate from one sample, sequenced in a study of cytomegalovirus exposure and HLA in healthy donors. Sequencing used immunoSEQ multiplex PCR; TCRdb keeps in-frame clones, though not all of them. The sample carries a few hundred thousand clones, almost 90% recorded once. The sequencing input was PBMCs. The receptors were sampled from a woman aged 18-29 years in good health and CMV-seronegative.

CDR3 in DNA: TGTGCCAGCAGCTCTAGGACTAGCGGGGGCCCTAACAATGAGCAGTTCTTC. Protein sequence: CASSSRTSGGPNNEQFF. The chain has TRBV13 and TRBJ2-1; TRBD2 agrees at 13 bases. CDR1 is PRHDT, CDR2 FYEKMQ, per germline (reference sequence). The CDR3 totals 17 residues. Trimming took 4 bases from V and 5 from J; bases not matched to a gene: 8. Combining the CDR3 with reference TRBV13 and TRBJ2-1 gives the whole variable domain AAGVIQSPRHLIKEKRETATLKCYPIPRHDTVYWYQQGPGQDPQFLISFYEKMQSDKGSIPDRFSAQQFSDYHSELNMSSLELGDSALYFCASSSRTSGGPNNEQFFGPGTRLTVL.

V gene TRBV29-1 combines with J gene TRBJ2-7; D is unresolved. CDR3 length equals 13 residues. The germline gives CDR1 SQVTM, CDR2 ANQGSEA. Trimming left V 4 bases short and J 1 base short, with 11 bases between. The chain's CDR3 is CSVGRSLSYEQYF. DNA of the CDR3: TGCAGCGTTGGCAGGTCCCTATCCTACGAGCAGTACTTC.

This chain links TRBV10-1 with TRBJ1-5, with a weak D call TRBD1 (6 bases). Between the trimmed V and J ends, which lost 6 bases and 3 bases, there was a span of 9 bases. The germline gives CDR1 WNHNN, CDR2 SYGVQD (reference sequence). There are 13 residues in the CDR3. In nucleotides, the CDR3 is TGCGCCAGCAGCAGGGGTACCAATCAGCCCCAGCATTTT. Its translation is CASSRGTNQPQHF.

V gene TRBV28 combines with J gene TRBJ1-5; 7 bases fit TRBD1. From germline, CDR1 is MDHEN and CDR2 SYDVKM. The CDR3 consists of 15 residues. V gave up 5 bases and J gave up 0 bases; unmatched junction bases: 4. The CDR3 loop is CASSRPGGSNQPQHF. CDR3 nucleotides: TGTGCCAGCAGTAGACCAGGGGGTAGCAATCAGCCCCAGCATTTT.

V gene TRBV4-3 combines with J gene TRBJ2-1, with 7 bases fitting TRBD2. V lost 1 base, J lost 3 bases, and 9 bases stayed unmatched. The length of the CDR3 is 17 residues. Germline V gives CDR1 LGHNA, CDR2 YSLEER. The CDR3 sequence: CASSQAPAGLSYNEQFF. Written as DNA, the CDR3 is TGCGCCAGCAGCCAAGCCCCCGCGGGACTAAGCTACAATGAGCAGTTCTTC.

J is TRBJ1-1 and V is TRBV5-1; possibly TRBD1 for D (6 bases). V shed 4 bases and J shed 1 base, with 8 bases lying between them. The CDR3 has 13 residues. Germline-derived CDR1 and CDR2 are SGHRS and YFSETQ. CDR3 region: CASSEQGNTEAFF. The DNA for the CDR3 is TGCGCCAGCAGCGAACAGGGGAACACTGAAGCTTTCTTT.

The chain combines TRBV6-1 with TRBJ2-1, with a possible D match to TRBD2 (6 bases). Germline V gives CDR1 MNHNS, CDR2 SASEGT. The CDR3 has 13 amino acids. V gave up 6 bases and J gave up 7 bases, with 13 bases separating them. The CDR3 nucleotides are TGTGCCAGCAGCGGCGGGGCGGGGAATGAGCAGTTCTTC. Protein product: CASSGGAGNEQFF.

The genes are TRBV9 and TRBJ2-2; TRBD2 is a possible D gene (7 bases). Trimming cost V 4 bases and J 7 bases, with 17 bases left between them. This CDR3 comprises 15 residues. Germline assignment: CDR1 SGDLS and CDR2 YYNGEE. Here the CDR3 DNA reads TGTGCCAGCAGCCTCATGGCGGGGGCGGACGGGGAGCTGTTTTTT. This sequence encodes CASSLMAGADGELFF.

The chain uses TRBV9 and TRBJ2-1, with 8 bases that match TRBD1. The germline V gene encodes CDR1 SGDLS and CDR2 YYNGEE. Unmatched junction bases numbered 2, after V lost 3 bases and J lost 0 bases. The CDR3 spans 15 residues. The CDR3 sequence: CASSADRGSYNEQFF. The CDR3 DNA sequence: TGTGCCAGCAGCGCAGACAGGGGCTCCTACAATGAGCAGTTCTTC.

This clone was detected only once. The chain couples TRBV7-8 to TRBJ1-1; weak D call: TRBD1 (5 bases). V lost 4 bases to trimming and J lost 0 bases, with 9 bases between them. Per the germline V gene, CDR1 is SGHVS and CDR2 is FQNEAQ. The CDR3 is 14 residues long. CDR3 sequence (DNA): TGTGCCAGCAGCTCGGACAACATGAACACTGAAGCTTTCTTT. Protein sequence: CASSSDNMNTEAFF.

The chain employs TRBV7-9 and TRBJ2-7, with 9 bases lining up with TRBD2. This CDR3 region has 19 residues. The germline gives CDR1 SEHNR, CDR2 FQNEAQ (reference sequence). With 2 bases clipped from V and 3 bases from J, the junction kept 17 bases outside the gene matches. DNA for the CDR3: TGTGCCAGCAGCTTACCCAGCGGGGGGCCAACTCAGCTCTTCTACGAGCAGTACTTC. Its translation: CASSLPSGGPTQLFYEQYF.

The rearrangement joins TRBV5-4 to TRBJ2-1, with TRBD1 identical over 9 bases. Germline CDR1 reads SGHNT; CDR2 reads YYREEE (reference sequence). This CDR3 contains 14 residues. V shed 4 bases, J shed 7 bases, and the junction held 6 bases outside the gene matches. The CDR3 protein is CASSTPGTGNEQFF. The CDR3 DNA follows: TGTGCCAGCAGCACCCCCGGGACAGGGAATGAGCAGTTCTTC.

In this sample, this clone turned up once. The CDR3: CAIIAGQGMNTEAFF. The CDR3 bases are TGTGCCATCATAGCAGGACAGGGCATGAACACTGAAGCTTTCTTT. This rearrangement joins TRBV10-3 to TRBJ1-1, with 8 bases aligning to TRBD1. The CDR3 runs to 15 residues. J lost 0 bases, V lost 7 bases, and 7 bases had no gene match. Germline-derived CDR1 and CDR2 are ENHRY and SYGVKD.

The chain recombines TRBV7-9 with TRBJ1-4, with D perhaps TRBD1 (5 bases). Trimming removed 2 bases from V and 6 bases from J, with 16 bases in between. The CDR3 contains 16 residues. Germline V gene lookup returns CDR1 SEHNR and CDR2 FQNEAQ (reference sequence). The DNA of the CDR3 is TGTGCCAGCAGCTTAATGAGACAGCGGGGTCATGAAAAACTGTTTTTT. It codes for CASSLMRQRGHEKLFF.

The CDR3: CASSPIDSHGETQYF. CDR3 DNA sequence: TGTGCCAGCTCACCCATAGACAGCCACGGGGAGACCCAGTACTTC. The chain couples TRBV18 to TRBJ2-5; D may be TRBD1 (5 bases). Trimming pared 3 bases from V and 5 bases from J, leaving 16 bases between. The CDR3 spans 15 residues. Germline V gene sequence: CDR1 KGHSH, CDR2 LQKENI.